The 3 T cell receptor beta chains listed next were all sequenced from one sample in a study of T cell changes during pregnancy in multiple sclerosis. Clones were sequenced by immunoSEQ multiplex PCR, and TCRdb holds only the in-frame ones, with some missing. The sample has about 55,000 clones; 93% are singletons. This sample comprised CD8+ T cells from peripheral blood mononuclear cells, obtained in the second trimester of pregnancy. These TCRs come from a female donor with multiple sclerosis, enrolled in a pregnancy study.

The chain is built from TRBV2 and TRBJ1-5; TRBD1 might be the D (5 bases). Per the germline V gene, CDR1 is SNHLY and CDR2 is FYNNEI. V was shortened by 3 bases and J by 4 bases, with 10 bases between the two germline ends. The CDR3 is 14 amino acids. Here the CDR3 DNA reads TGTGCCAGCAGTGAGATCGGGGGGAATCAGCCCCAGCATTTT. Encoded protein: CASSEIGGNQPQHF.

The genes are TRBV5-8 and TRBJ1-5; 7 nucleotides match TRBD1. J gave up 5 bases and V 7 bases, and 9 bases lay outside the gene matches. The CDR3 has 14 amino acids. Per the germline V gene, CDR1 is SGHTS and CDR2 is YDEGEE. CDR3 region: CASFPGQFDQPQHF. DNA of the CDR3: TGTGCCAGCTTCCCGGGACAGTTTGATCAGCCCCAGCATTTT. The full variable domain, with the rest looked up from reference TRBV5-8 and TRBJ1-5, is EAGVTQSPTHLIKTRGQQATLRCSPISGHTSVYWYQQALGLGLQFLLWYDEGEERNRGNFPPRFSGRQFPNYSSELNVNALELEDSALYLCASFPGQFDQPQHFGDGTRLSIL.

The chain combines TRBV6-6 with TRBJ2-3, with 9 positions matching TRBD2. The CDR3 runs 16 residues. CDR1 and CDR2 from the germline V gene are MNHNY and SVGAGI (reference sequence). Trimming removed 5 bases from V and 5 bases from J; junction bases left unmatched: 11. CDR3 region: CASSPGVAGDRDTQYF. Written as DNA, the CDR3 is TGTGCCAGCAGTCCGGGGGTAGCGGGAGACAGAGATACGCAGTATTTT.